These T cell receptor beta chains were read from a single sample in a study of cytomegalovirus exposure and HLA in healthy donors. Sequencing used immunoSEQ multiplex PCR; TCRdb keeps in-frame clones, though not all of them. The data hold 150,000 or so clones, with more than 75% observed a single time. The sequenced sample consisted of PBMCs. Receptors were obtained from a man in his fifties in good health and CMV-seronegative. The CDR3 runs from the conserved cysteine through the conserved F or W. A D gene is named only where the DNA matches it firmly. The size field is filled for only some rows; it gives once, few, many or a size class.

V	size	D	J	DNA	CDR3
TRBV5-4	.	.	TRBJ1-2	TGTGCCAGCAGCTTGGCCCGGCAGGGAAACTATGGCTACACCTTC	CASSLARQGNYGYTF
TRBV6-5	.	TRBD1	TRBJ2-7	TGTGCCAGCAGTCAGCGACAGGGTTCATACGAGCAGTACTTC	CASSQRQGSYEQYF
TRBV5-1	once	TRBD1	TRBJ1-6	TGCGCCAGCAGACTCTCCGGGACAGGGGACTCACCCCTCCACTTT	CASRLSGTGDSPLHF
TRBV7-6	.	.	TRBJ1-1	TGTGCCAGCAGCGTGGAGCTTAACACTGAAGCTTTCTTT	CASSVELNTEAFF
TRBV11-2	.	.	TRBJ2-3	TGTGCCAGCAGCTTAACGCAGGGGCTTAGCACAGATACGCAGTATTTT	CASSLTQGLSTDTQYF
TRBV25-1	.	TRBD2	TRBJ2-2	TGTGCCAGCGGAAAAAGGACTAGCGGAAACACCGGGGAGCTGTTTTTT	CASGKRTSGNTGELFF
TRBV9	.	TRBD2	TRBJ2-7	TGTGCCAGCAGCGTATCCGGGACTAGCAATCTCGAGCAGTACTTC	CASSVSGTSNLEQYF
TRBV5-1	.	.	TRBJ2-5	TGCGCCAGCACCGATGGGCAGGCCCAAGAGACCCAGTACTTC	CASTDGQAQETQYF
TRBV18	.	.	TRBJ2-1	TGTGCCAGCTCACACCTCACGGACAGCCTCAAATACAATGAGCAGTTCTTC	CASSHLTDSLKYNEQFF
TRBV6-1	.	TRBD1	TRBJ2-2	TGTGCCAGCACAGAGGGGGACAGATACACCGGGGAGCTGTTTTTT	CASTEGDRYTGELFF
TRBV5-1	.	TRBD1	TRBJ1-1	TGCGCCAGCAGCTTGAACAGGGGCGCTGAAGCTTTCTTT	CASSLNRGAEAFF
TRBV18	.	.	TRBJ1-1	TGTGCCAGCTCCCGAGGAGGGAACACTGAAGCTTTCTTT	CASSRGGNTEAFF
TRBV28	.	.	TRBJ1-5	TGTGCCAGCAGGTACCAGGGGATTACGGGCAATCAGCCCCAGCATTTT	CASRYQGITGNQPQHF
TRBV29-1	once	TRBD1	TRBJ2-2	TGCAGCGTACCCGGACAGGGTAGTTTTTCCGGGGAGCTGTTTTTT	CSVPGQGSFSGELFF
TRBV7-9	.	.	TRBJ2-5	TGTGCCACCCGACTAGACTCAAAGACCCAGTACTTC	CATRLDSKTQYF
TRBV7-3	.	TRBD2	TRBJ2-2	TGTGTCACGAAGACTAGCGGGGGCAGGGAGCTGTTTTTT	CVTKTSGGRELFF
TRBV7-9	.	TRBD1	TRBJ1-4	TGTGCCAGCAGAACCGGGACAGGGCTTTCGGGGCTGTTTTTT	CASRTGTGLSGLFF
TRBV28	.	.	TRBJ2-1	TGTGCCAGCAGTACCCCCGGGACTCCGCCTTACAATGAGCAGTTCTTC	CASSTPGTPPYNEQFF
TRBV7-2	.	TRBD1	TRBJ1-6	TGTGCCAGCAGCTTAGAGACAGGGGCGGTAAATTCACCCCTCCACTTT	CASSLETGAVNSPLHF
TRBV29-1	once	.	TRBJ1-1	TGCAGCGTTGGGACGGGGAGGAACACTGAAGCTTTCTTT	CSVGTGRNTEAFF
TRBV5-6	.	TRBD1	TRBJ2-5	TGTGCCAGCAGCCACGCAGGGGGACGGGAGACCCAGTACTTC	CASSHAGGRETQYF
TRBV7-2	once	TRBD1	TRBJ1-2	TGTGCCAGCAGCCCCGGACAGGGACCACAAAACTATGGCTACACCTTC	CASSPGQGPQNYGYTF
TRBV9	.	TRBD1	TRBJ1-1	TGTGCCAGCAGCCCCGGACCCGGGACAGGGGCCGAGACTGAAGCTTTCTTT	CASSPGPGTGAETEAFF
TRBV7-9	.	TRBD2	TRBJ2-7	TGTGCCAGCAGCTTAGAGGGGCGCGGGAGATTGGGCGAGCAGTACTTC	CASSLEGRGRLGEQYF
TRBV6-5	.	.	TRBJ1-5	TGTGCCAGCGGCCTCGGGGGGCGCGGGCAGCCCCAGCATTTT	CASGLGGRGQPQHF
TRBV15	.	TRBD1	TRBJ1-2	TGTGCCACCAGCAGAGAACTAAAAGGACAGGCGAATGGCTACACCTTC	CATSRELKGQANGYTF
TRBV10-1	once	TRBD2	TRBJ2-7	TGCGCCAGCAGTGATGGTAGCGGGACCTTTGCCTACGAGCAGTACTTC	CASSDGSGTFAYEQYF
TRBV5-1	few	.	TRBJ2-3	TGCGCCAGCAGCTTGGCCGTGCGCAGCACAGATACGCAGTATTTT	CASSLAVRSTDTQYF
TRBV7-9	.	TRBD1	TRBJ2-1	TGTGCCAGCAGCTTAGTGGGCAGGGGGCGTCCGGATGAGCAGTTCTTC	CASSLVGRGRPDEQFF
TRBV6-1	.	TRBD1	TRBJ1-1	TGTGCCAGCAGTGAAGTTGGGACAGTTAACACTGAAGCTTTCTTT	CASSEVGTVNTEAFF
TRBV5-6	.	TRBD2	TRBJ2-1	TGTGCCAGCAGCTTTATGACTAGCGGGAGCCCTGAGCAGTTCTTC	CASSFMTSGSPEQFF
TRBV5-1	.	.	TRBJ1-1	TGCGCCAGCAGGTTGGCAGGGAACACTGAAGCTTTCTTT	CASRLAGNTEAFF
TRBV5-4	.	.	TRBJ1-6	TGTGCCAGCAGCCTCAGGGATTTAAATTCACCCCTCCACTTT	CASSLRDLNSPLHF
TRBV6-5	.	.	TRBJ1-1	TGTGCCAGCAGTTACTTAACAGGGAACACTGAAGCTTTCTTT	CASSYLTGNTEAFF
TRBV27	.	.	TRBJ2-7	TGTGCCAGCAGTCCCGCGTTTGGCGGTGGCTACGAGCAGTACTTC	CASSPAFGGGYEQYF
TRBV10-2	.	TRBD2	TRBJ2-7	TGCGCCAGCAGTGAGTCGGGACTAGCGTACGAGCAGTACTTC	CASSESGLAYEQYF
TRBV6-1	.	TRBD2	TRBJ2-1	TGTGCCAGCAAGATACTAGCGGGGGGGACAAATGAGCAGTTCTTC	CASKILAGGTNEQFF
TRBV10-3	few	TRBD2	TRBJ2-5	TGTGCCACGCGGACTAGCGAAGAGACCCAGTACTTC	CATRTSEETQYF
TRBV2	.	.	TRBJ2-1	TGTGCCAGCAGAGACCGGGACTTATACAATGAGCAGTTCTTC	CASRDRDLYNEQFF
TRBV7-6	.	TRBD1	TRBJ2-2	TGTGCCAGCAGGCGACAGGGGGCGTACACCGGGGAGCTGTTTTTT	CASRRQGAYTGELFF
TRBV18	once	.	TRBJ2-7	TGTGCCAGCTCACCGCCCGGGACAATCGTCCCCTACGAGCAGTACTTC	CASSPPGTIVPYEQYF
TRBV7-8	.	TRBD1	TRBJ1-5	TGTGCCAGCAGCCAACCGGCTAACAGGGGGAGTCAGCCCCAGCATTTT	CASSQPANRGSQPQHF
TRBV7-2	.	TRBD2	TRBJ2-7	TGTGCCAGCAGCTTAGTAGCGGGAGGACCGATTTACGAGCAGTACTTC	CASSLVAGGPIYEQYF
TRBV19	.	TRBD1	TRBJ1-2	TGTGCCAGTAGTATAGGCCGCCGGGACAGGGTATCGGCTAACTATGGCTACACCTTC	CASSIGRRDRVSANYGYTF
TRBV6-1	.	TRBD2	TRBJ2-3	TGTGCCAACCTAAAGGCGGGAGGTGGAGATACGCAGTATTTT	CANLKAGGGDTQYF
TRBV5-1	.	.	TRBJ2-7	TGCGCCAGCAGCTTGGGTGGGGGAGGTCCCTACGAGCAGTACTTC	CASSLGGGGPYEQYF
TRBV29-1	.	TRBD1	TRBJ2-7	TGCAGCGTTGAGGGTTCGGCGACAGGGAGCTCCTACGAGCAGTACTTC	CSVEGSATGSSYEQYF
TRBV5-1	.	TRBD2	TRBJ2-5	TGCGCCAGCAGCCGAAGGACTAGCGGGGGGCCAATTGAGACCCAGTACTTC	CASSRRTSGGPIETQYF
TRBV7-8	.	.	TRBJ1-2	TGTGCCAGCAGCTTAGCGGGTACAGATCCGAGTGGCTACACCTTC	CASSLAGTDPSGYTF
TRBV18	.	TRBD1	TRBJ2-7	TGTGCCAGCTCACCACGTTCCGGGACAGACGAGCAGTACTTC	CASSPRSGTDEQYF
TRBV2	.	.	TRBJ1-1	TGTGCCAGCATTACAAGCAGGGGCGGCACTGAAGCTTTCTTT	CASITSRGGTEAFF
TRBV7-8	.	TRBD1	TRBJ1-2	TGTGCCAGCAGCGCGGACAGGGTGGGCTATGGCTACACCTTC	CASSADRVGYGYTF
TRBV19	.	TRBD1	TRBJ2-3	TGTGCCAGTGGGCCCGGGACAGGGAACACAGATACGCAGTATTTT	CASGPGTGNTDTQYF
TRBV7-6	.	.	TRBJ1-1	TGTGCCAGCAGCTTAGTCCCGGGATCCCACACTGAAGCTTTCTTT	CASSLVPGSHTEAFF